The sequence of this T cell receptor (beta chain) was determined in a study of T cells in Graves' hyperthyroidism and ophthalmopathy. Findings and caveats of the study: Most thyroid-expanded clonotypes above 0.001 were also found in blood.

A remark on this clonotype: Antigen unknown.

On the basis of clinical symptoms, serum thyroxine and TRAb, thyroid ultrasound and orbital computed tomography, diagnoses were made. Amplified TCR beta CDR3 regions derived from RNA transcripts. RT-PCR in the first round (using the HTBI primer set) targeted the TCR CDR3. TCRdb processed the multiplex PCR reads anew with MiXCR; each CDR3 protein has one entry. The sample contains around 300,000 distinct CDR3 sequences, less than 15% of which appear only once. The ends were cut back, 8 bases at V and 7 bases at J, with 15 bases in the middle. This CDR3 contains 12 residues. Germline V gene data show CDR1 as MGHDK and CDR2 as SYGVNS.

The J gene is TRBJ2-7, the V gene TRBV25-1; possible D gene TRBD2, 6 bases. The TCR sequence derives from a woman in her 30s with Graves' hyperthyroidism that later progressed to Graves' ophthalmopathy. The sample taken for sequencing was blood. The CDR3 region is CASGGFTREQYF. CDR3 coding DNA: TGTGCCAGCGGGGGGTTTACGAGGGAGCAGTACTTC.